Listed here is a single TCR beta chain. This clone was observed a single time. Its antigen is still unknown. Base qualities are not provided; no much larger clone lies one nucleotide away. The data were obtained in a study of T cell changes during pregnancy in multiple sclerosis (dated by TCRdb to between 2018 and 2021). Background for the entire study: The study looked at changes in the T cell repertoire across pregnancy in women with multiple sclerosis.

The germline V end is reduced by 4 bases and the J end by 3 bases; junction bases left unmatched: 8. The CDR3 runs 16 residues from the cysteine to the phenylalanine. The DNA shown is the 48-base CDR3, in frame from base 1. Taken from the germline V gene, the CDR1 and CDR2 loops are MNHNS and SASEGT. Preparation of the library involved the immunoSEQ multiplex PCR assay. This is the immuneACCESS table as TCRdb keeps it, with only in-frame sequences that have V and J called. A part of the clones is gone; compared with another copy, unresolved V genes explain less than half, and the rest is unexplained. The sample records about 59,000 clones, around 93% of which are singletons. The top ten clones comprise over 0.35% of the sample.

Rearrangement joined TRBV6-1 to TRBJ1-3, with 8 bases aligning to TRBD1. The TCR originated in a female donor with multiple sclerosis, enrolled in a pregnancy study. The source was CD4+ T cells from peripheral blood mononuclear cells, collected before pregnancy. This receptor carries the CDR3 CASSVRDRSIGNTIYF. The DNA sequence is given as TGTGCCAGCAGTGTTCGGGACAGGTCGATTGGAAACACCATATATTTT.